This T cell receptor (beta chain) was profiled in a study of cytomegalovirus exposure and HLA in healthy donors. General study results and limits: In an earlier analysis, productive rearrangement rates for most beta V segments clustered near 87% or 30%. Some V segments, including TRBV6-2 and TRBV6-3, were excluded as indistinguishable.

The CDR3 runs to 15 residues. V lost 4 bases, J lost 9 bases, and 6 bases stayed unmatched. From germline, CDR1 is SGDLS and CDR2 YYNGEE. Amplification used 60 Vbeta primers and 13 Jbeta primers. Measured with immunoSEQ multiplex PCR; TCRdb has only the in-frame clones, and not every one. The sample records fewer than 300,000 clones, roughly 80% being singletons. As for this clone: What it binds is not known.

The receptor was isolated from a girl aged 2-10 years in good health and CMV-seronegative. The chain recombines TRBV9 with TRBJ2-1; TRBD2 agrees at 14 bases. Sequenced: PBMCs. The CDR3 protein is CASSPMGLAGVEQFF. The CDR3 DNA sequence: TGTGCCAGCAGCCCCATGGGACTAGCGGGAGTTGAGCAGTTCTTC. The variable domain in full, completed from reference TRBV9 and TRBJ2-1, reads DSGVTQTPKHLITATGQRVTLRCSPRSGDLSVYWYQQSLDQGLQFLIQYYNGEERAKGNILERFSAQQFPDLHSELNLSSLELGDSALYFCASSPMGLAGVEQFFGPGTRLTVL.